This TCR beta chain was sequenced for a study of CD4 T cells in relation to SARS-CoV-2 and coronaviruses. Study-level information: ViraFEST: approximately ten-day antigen culture of PBMCs, then TCR beta CDR3 sequencing.

The data were produced by immunoSEQ multiplex PCR, yet TCRdb's version contains in-frame clones alone and is incomplete. The sample has approximately 20,000 clones, 70% to 80% seen once. A word on this clone: Its target is not known.

The unexposed donors gave CD4+ T cells in about 2011-2018, prior to COVID-19. After ten to eleven days of culture, CD4+ T cells were isolated. This CDR3 region has 14 residues. Trimming took 4 bases from V and 1 from J; bases not matched to a gene: 2. In germline, CDR1 is SEHNR, CDR2 FQNEAQ (reference sequence). The TCR originated in a human donor in good health. Sequenced material: CD4+ T cells from PBMCs, cultured in vitro. The chain joins TRBV7-9 to TRBJ2-5; 8 positions match TRBD2. CDR3 amino acids: CASSSGTSQETQYF. The CDR3 DNA reads TGTGCCAGCAGCTCAGGGACTAGCCAAGAGACCCAGTACTTC.